This T cell receptor beta chain was identified in a study of T-cell reconstitution after alpha-beta-depleted transplantation in children. As regards this clonotype: Its antigen is not identified. The germline gene is not matched at one end of the junction; a read error may be the cause.

General study findings and limits: Recipient T cells and thymic progenitors that survived were the source of the high TCRbeta diversity seen at day 60 in some patients. Reports say that about two months after transplant, the alpha-beta T cells came out of several hundred graft clones that had expanded.

Unique molecular identifiers tagged the TCRbeta library. Via MiXCR, TCRdb re-called the PCR reads, giving one row per CDR3 protein. The sample includes 300,000 to 400,000 distinct CDR3 sequences, more than 20% of them seen just once. The CDR3 contains 11 residues. Germline V gene sequence: CDR1 LGHDT, CDR2 YNNKEL (reference sequence). The receptor comes from a male patient under 18 who had a stem cell transplant for acute lymphoblastic leukemia, so the T cells may come from the graft donor. The chain employs TRBV3-1 and TRBJ1-1, with a weak D call TRBD1 (5 bases). The sequences come from PBMCs, mostly from graft donor cells, collected 180 days after TCRalphabeta/CD19-depleted stem cell transplant. CDR3 DNA sequence: TGTGCCAGCAGCCAAGCGGACAAGCTTTTTTTT. It specifies CASSQADKLFF.